The 17 T cell receptor beta chains below come from one sample, sequenced in a study of early T cells in non-severe SARS-CoV-2 infection. Using its own MiXCR run on the 5' RACE reads, TCRdb lists one record per CDR3 protein. Of more than 60,000 distinct CDR3 sequences in the sample, less than 5% were seen once. Sequencing was performed on whole blood. These receptors were collected from an adult who was a healthcare worker with PCR-confirmed SARS-CoV-2 infection or an uninfected control (not recorded which).

This clonotype has a count of ten or more. The chain has TRBV20-1 and TRBJ2-7; D remains ambiguous. This CDR3 contains 14 residues. Per the germline V gene, CDR1 is DFQATT and CDR2 is SNEGSKA (reference sequence). Trimming cost V 0 bases and J 7 bases, with 16 bases left between them. The CDR3 protein is CSARDPNKNNEQYF. For the CDR3, the DNA is TGCAGTGCTAGAGACCCCAACAAGAATAATGAGCAGTACTTC.

This clonotype was counted ten times or more. The chain is built from TRBV6-4 and TRBJ2-7, with D possibly matching TRBD2 (6 bases). The CDR3 spans 14 residues. Germline lookup yields CDR1 MRHNA and CDR2 SNTAGT. Trimming removed 2 bases from V and 4 bases from J, with 12 bases in between. CDR3 nucleotides: TGTGCCAGCAGTGACCCCGGACTAAAATACGAGCAGTACTTC. It yields the protein CASSDPGLKYEQYF.

The J gene is TRBJ1-3, the V gene TRBV7-6, with 8 bases aligning to TRBD1. Trimming removed 5 bases from V and 5 bases from J; junction bases left unmatched: 2. The CDR3 is 13 residues long. Per the germline V gene, CDR1 is SGHVS and CDR2 is FNYEAQ. The CDR3 nucleotides read TGTGCCAGCAGCGGGGACAGGAGAAACACCATATATTTT. Translated, it gives CASSGDRRNTIYF.

This sequence joins TRBV29-1 and TRBJ1-2; a possible D gene is TRBD1 (6 bases). The V end was cut by 7 bases, the J end by 4 bases, with 16 bases between. Germline CDR1 reads SQVTM; CDR2 reads ANQGSEA. The CDR3 has 13 amino acids. CDR3 nucleotide sequence: TGCAGCGACCGGGACACCGGGCTCTATGGCTACACCTTC. This encodes CSDRDTGLYGYTF. Full variable domain (rest looked up from reference TRBV29-1 and TRBJ1-2): SAVISQKPSRDICQRGTSLTIQCQVDSQVTMMFWYRQQPGQSLTLIATANQGSEATYESGFVIDKFPISRPNLTFSTLTVSNMSPEDSSIYLCSDRDTGLYGYTFGSGTRLTVV.

This clonotype was observed a handful of times. The chain uses TRBV20-1 and TRBJ1-1, with 7 bases identical to TRBD1. The germline gives CDR1 DFQATT, CDR2 SNEGSKA (reference sequence). With V trimmed by 0 bases and J by 1 base, 11 bases remained unmatched. The CDR3 is made up of 17 amino acids. CDR3 region: CSARDRQGKDWNTEAFF. The CDR3 DNA reads TGCAGTGCTAGAGATCGACAGGGTAAGGATTGGAACACTGAAGCTTTCTTT.

The CDR3 DNA is TGTGCCAGCAGCCCCGGGACAGGGAAGTGGTCACCCCTCCACTTT. It translates to CASSPGTGKWSPLHF. The chain uses TRBV7-2 and TRBJ1-6; the match to TRBD1 covers 9 bases. Trimming at V came to 5 bases and at J to 10 bases, leaving 9 bases not matched to a gene. The CDR3 is 15 amino acids. Germline values: CDR1 SGHTA, CDR2 FQGNSA.

This clonotype has ten or more counts. The chain carries TRBV21-1 and TRBJ1-3; no check of the table's D call, TRBD1, against the DNA was made. TRBV21-1 is deemed a pseudogene. The CDR3 extends over 16 amino acids. CDR3 DNA: TGTGCCAGCAGCAGGAATGGACAGTACCTACGAAACACCATATATTTT. Residues: CASSRNGQYLRNTIYF.

Ten or more counts support this clonotype. The gene calls are TRBV12-3 or TRBV12-4 and TRBJ1-1; no definite D call. With 6 bases removed from V and 1 base from J, the gap between germline ends came to 9 bases. The CDR3 loop spans 13 amino acids. CDR3 residues: CASSDWKNTEAFF. CDR3 bases: TGTGCCAGCAGCGATTGGAAGAACACTGAAGCTTTCTTT.

This clonotype was counted at least ten times. The CDR3 loop reads CASRKPGATYEQYF. The CDR3 coding sequence is TGTGCCAGCAGAAAACCGGGGGCTACCTACGAGCAGTACTTC. The chain employs TRBV2 and TRBJ2-7; the D call may be TRBD1 or TRBD2 (6 bases each). V gave up 6 bases and J gave up 2 bases, with 14 bases separating them. In germline, CDR1 is SNHLY, CDR2 FYNNEI. The length of the CDR3 is 14 residues.

In this sample, this clonotype turned up many times. The rearrangement joins TRBV2 to TRBJ2-1; TRBD1 is a possible D gene (6 bases). In germline, CDR1 is SNHLY, CDR2 FYNNEI. The CDR3 contains 14 residues. Trimming removed 7 bases from V and 7 bases from J, with 17 bases in between. The CDR3 loop is CASTVQGRENEQFF. CDR3 nucleotides: TGTGCCAGCACGGTACAGGGCCGGGAAAATGAGCAGTTCTTC.

The sample holds a few counts of this clonotype. V is TRBV29-1 and J is TRBJ1-1; TRBD1 agrees at 11 bases. CDR3 length: 12 residues. CDR1 and CDR2 from the germline V gene are SQVTM and ANQGSEA. Trimming took 6 bases from V and 4 from J; bases not matched to a gene: 1. DNA for the CDR3: TGCAGCGTCGGGACAGGGGGCACTGAAGCTTTCTTT. This translates into CSVGTGGTEAFF.

The table lists this clonotype with many counts. The genes are TRBV6-1 and TRBJ2-7; D assignment may be TRBD1 or TRBD2 (5 bases each). The CDR3 spans 14 residues. V was trimmed by 9 bases and J by 2 bases, leaving 17 bases between them. Germline V gene data show CDR1 as MNHNS and CDR2 as SASEGT. CDR3 coding DNA: TGTGCCAGTTCCGCCGGGACGTTCACCTACGAGCAGTACTTC. Encoded protein: CASSAGTFTYEQYF.

This clonotype appeared many times. CDR3 amino acids: CASGGPWTQYF. DNA of the CDR3: TGTGCCAGCGGGGGGCCTTGGACCCAGTACTTC. The chain has TRBV27 and TRBJ2-5, with D perhaps TRBD1 or TRBD2 (6 bases each). The CDR3 sequence is 11 residues long. V was clipped by 8 bases and J by 7 bases, with 11 bases between them. Looked up from germline, CDR1 is MNHEY and CDR2 is SMNVEV (reference sequence).

J is TRBJ2-1 and V is TRBV20-1; possible D gene TRBD1, 6 bases. V lost 6 bases and J 3 bases, leaving 9 bases between the germline ends. Germline CDR1 is DFQATT and CDR2 is SNEGSKA (reference sequence). The CDR3 consists of 12 residues. The CDR3 sequence: CSARGHYNEQFF. The CDR3 bases are TGCAGTGCCAGGGGCCACTACAATGAGCAGTTCTTC.

This clonotype was seen many times. This sequence joins TRBV12-3 or TRBV12-4 and TRBJ2-1; D might be TRBD1 (6 bases). The CDR3 spans 14 residues. V lost 0 bases and J 10 bases, leaving 13 bases between the germline ends. CDR3 bases: TGTGCCAGCAGTTTAGCGCTAGTTACAGGGGAGCAGTTCTTC. The encoded protein is CASSLALVTGEQFF.

This clonotype was seen at least ten times. V usage is TRBV18 and J usage is TRBJ2-3; TRBD2 agrees at 10 bases. The CDR3 extends over 17 amino acids. In germline, CDR1 is KGHSH, CDR2 LQKENI. V lost 0 bases, J lost 2 bases, and 5 bases stayed unmatched. The CDR3 spells CASSPPLAGPSTDTQYF. The CDR3 nucleotides are TGTGCCAGCTCACCACCACTAGCGGGACCCTCCACAGATACGCAGTATTTT.

The sample holds many counts of this clonotype. The CDR3 DNA sequence: TGCGCCAGCAGCTTGGACAGTGCGGATAATTCACCCCTCCACTTT. It yields the protein CASSLDSADNSPLHF. V usage is TRBV5-1 and J usage is TRBJ1-6; D ambiguous. The CDR3 is 15 amino acids. Trimming left V 0 bases short and J 5 bases short, with 9 bases between. Germline V lookup: CDR1 SGHRS, CDR2 YFSETQ.